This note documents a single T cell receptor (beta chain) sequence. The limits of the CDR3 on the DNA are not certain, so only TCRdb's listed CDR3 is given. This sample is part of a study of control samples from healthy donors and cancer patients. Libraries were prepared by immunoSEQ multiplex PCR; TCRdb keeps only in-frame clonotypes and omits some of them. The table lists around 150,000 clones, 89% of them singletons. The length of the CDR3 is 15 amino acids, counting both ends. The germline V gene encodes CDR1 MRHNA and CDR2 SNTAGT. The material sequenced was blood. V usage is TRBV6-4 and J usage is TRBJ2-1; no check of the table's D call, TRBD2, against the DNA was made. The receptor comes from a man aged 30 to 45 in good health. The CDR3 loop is CASSDFRGDPNEQFF.